This is a list of T cell receptor beta chains from one sample in a study of T cell changes during pregnancy in multiple sclerosis. Data came from immunoSEQ multiplex PCR; TCRdb stores just in-frame clones and leaves some out. Among about 36,000 clones listed, 85% to 95% were seen once. Sequencing used CD4+ T cells from peripheral blood mononuclear cells, obtained in the first trimester of pregnancy. The receptors were gathered from a female donor with multiple sclerosis, enrolled in a pregnancy study. Both conserved end residues are part of each CDR3. Fields, in order: clone size, D gene, V gene, J gene, CDR3 DNA, CDR3 protein. D genes are given only for firm matches. The listing skips clone size in some rows; elsewhere it reads once, few, many or a size class.

NA,TRBD1,TRBV5-1,TRBJ1-2,TGCGCCAGCAGCCCGGACAGGGGGCGCTCCTATGGCTACACCTTC,CASSPDRGRSYGYTF
NA,NA,TRBV5-1,TRBJ2-3,TGCGCCAGCAGCTTGGAGGGACATGGCACAGATACGCAGTATTTT,CASSLEGHGTDTQYF
NA,TRBD1,TRBV7-9,TRBJ2-1,TGTGCCAGCAGCTTAGGGACAGGGTACAATGAGCAGTTCTTC,CASSLGTGYNEQFF
NA,TRBD1,TRBV6-5,TRBJ2-7,TGTGCCAGCAGTTACTCGATGGCAGGGGGCTCCTACGAGCAGTACTTC,CASSYSMAGGSYEQYF
NA,NA,TRBV4-2,TRBJ1-3,TGTGCCAGCAGTCCAAGAAGCGTAGAATCTGGAAACACCATATATTTT,CASSPRSVESGNTIYF
NA,TRBD1,TRBV10-1,TRBJ2-3,TGCGCCAGCAGTGGACAGGGGAAAGGAGATACGCAGTATTTT,CASSGQGKGDTQYF
NA,TRBD2,TRBV4-2,TRBJ2-1,TGTGCCAGCAGCCAAGATCGGGGGGGCTCGCAGTTCTTC,CASSQDRGGSQFF
NA,NA,TRBV7-2,TRBJ1-1,TGTGCCAGCAGCTTAGGGCGGCAGAGACTTGAAGCTTTCTTT,CASSLGRQRLEAFF
NA,TRBD1,TRBV9,TRBJ2-7,TGTGCCAGCAGCGTAGGAGGGGACAGGCGGGCCCCCTTCTCCTACGAGCAGTACTTC,CASSVGGDRRAPFSYEQYF
few,NA,TRBV2,TRBJ1-2,TGTGCCAGCAGTCATAGACGGGACTATGGCTACACCTTC,CASSHRRDYGYTF
NA,TRBD1,TRBV19,TRBJ2-7,TGTGCCAGTAGTACCTCAGGGGGATCCTACGAGCAGTACTTC,CASSTSGGSYEQYF
once,TRBD1,TRBV18,TRBJ2-7,TGTGCCAGCTCACCTCCAGGGGGTTACCTCTACGAGCAGTACTTC,CASSPPGGYLYEQYF
NA,NA,TRBV5-5,TRBJ1-1,TGTGCCAGCAGCCGGGGGTATTTGAACACTGAAGCTTTCTTT,CASSRGYLNTEAFF
NA,NA,TRBV18,TRBJ2-2,TGTGCCAGCTCACCATATAAGGGGTTGACCACCGGGGAGCTGTTTTTT,CASSPYKGLTTGELFF
NA,TRBD1,TRBV7-2,TRBJ1-1,TGTGCCAGCAGCGCGACAGGGACTGAAGCTTTCTTT,CASSATGTEAFF
NA,NA,TRBV5-1,TRBJ2-7,TGCGCCAGCAGCTTACTACAGGGTTGGGACTACGAGCAGTACTTC,CASSLLQGWDYEQYF
NA,NA,TRBV15,TRBJ2-4,TGTGCCACCAGCAGGTTCGGACAGATGTTGAACATTCAGTACTTC,CATSRFGQMLNIQYF
NA,NA,TRBV7-9,TRBJ1-1,TGTGCCAGCAGCTTACCCCCGGGTTCCGACGTGCACACTGAAGCTTTCTTT,CASSLPPGSDVHTEAFF
NA,NA,TRBV2,TRBJ2-5,TGTGCCAGCAGTCCAGGGGGGAGCGGGAGCCGAGAGACCCAGTACTTC,CASSPGGSGSRETQYF
NA,TRBD1,TRBV6-5,TRBJ1-1,TGTGCCAGCAGAACGATTCAGGGGGGTGGGACTGAAGCTTTCTTT,CASRTIQGGGTEAFF
NA,NA,TRBV6-1,TRBJ1-2,TGTGCCAGCAGTGAGTACGGGAACTATGGCTACACCTTC,CASSEYGNYGYTF
NA,NA,TRBV30,TRBJ2-1,TGTGCCTGGTCTAGGGGGGGCCCCGTTGATGAGCAGTTCTTC,CAWSRGGPVDEQFF
NA,NA,TRBV7-3,TRBJ1-1,TGTGCCAGCAGCCCCTCACAGGGCCCGAACACTGAAGCTTTCTTT,CASSPSQGPNTEAFF
NA,NA,TRBV19,TRBJ2-6,TGTGCCAGTAGTTCCCAAGGACTTGTCTTTGGGGCCAACGTCCTGACTTTC,CASSSQGLVFGANVLTF
once,TRBD2,TRBV7-3,TRBJ2-7,TGTGCCAGCAGCCAAGGGCTAGCGGGCGAGCAGTACTTC,CASSQGLAGEQYF
NA,NA,TRBV19,TRBJ2-3,TGTGCCAGTAGTCCGGACAGTAGCACAGATACGCAGTATTTT,CASSPDSSTDTQYF
NA,TRBD2,TRBV27,TRBJ2-1,TGTGCCAGCAGTTTAGGACTAGCGGGAGGATACAATGAGCAGTTCTTC,CASSLGLAGGYNEQFF
NA,NA,TRBV19,TRBJ1-5,TGTGCCAGTAGTCTCTCTCTTCCAGGGACCGACGGGGGTTGGCATCAGCCCCAGCATTTT,CASSLSLPGTDGGWHQPQHF
once,NA,TRBV2,TRBJ1-2,TGTGCCAGCAGTGAAAGTAGTGGCTACACCTTC,CASSESSGYTF
NA,TRBD1,TRBV10-3,TRBJ2-2,TGTGCCATCGAGACAGGGTTCACCGGGGAGCTGTTTTTT,CAIETGFTGELFF
NA,NA,TRBV5-5,TRBJ1-2,TGTGCCAGCAGCATCCCCGGGGGAGGCTACACCTTC,CASSIPGGGYTF
once,TRBD1,TRBV6-5,TRBJ1-2,TGTGCCAGCAGTTACGAGGGACAGGGAGGTGGCTACACCTTC,CASSYEGQGGGYTF
NA,NA,TRBV7-6,TRBJ2-1,TGTGCCAGCAGCTCCCTGTGGAGGGGAAGACAGAATGAGCAGTTCTTC,CASSSLWRGRQNEQFF
NA,NA,TRBV19,TRBJ1-5,TGTGCCAGTAGTATTTTTCGGACAGGCAATCAGCCCCAGCATTTT,CASSIFRTGNQPQHF
once,NA,TRBV19,TRBJ1-2,TGTGCCAGTAGTTTGACAGCCTTTAGGGGCTACACCTTC,CASSLTAFRGYTF
NA,TRBD2,TRBV18,TRBJ2-3,TGTGCCAGCTCACCCAAGCGGGGGATCACAGATACGCAGTATTTT,CASSPKRGITDTQYF
NA,NA,TRBV30,TRBJ1-2,TGTGCCTGGACCGGAGGCCAGTCTAACCGCCCGGAGGGCTACACCTTC,CAWTGGQSNRPEGYTF
NA,NA,TRBV19,TRBJ2-7,TGTGCCAGTAGCCTCATCAGAGGGCTTTCCGAGCAGTACTTC,CASSLIRGLSEQYF
NA,TRBD2,TRBV5-4,TRBJ2-5,TGTGCCAGCAGCTGGGGGACTAGCGGGAGGGGAGAGACCCAGTACTTC,CASSWGTSGRGETQYF
NA,NA,TRBV4-1,TRBJ2-5,TGCGCCAGCAGCCAAGTAGGGGCCCAAGAGACCCAGTACTTC,CASSQVGAQETQYF
few,NA,TRBV7-2,TRBJ1-6,TGTGCCAGCAGCTTGAAGTGGGGGGTTGCACATTCACCCCTCCACTTT,CASSLKWGVAHSPLHF
NA,NA,TRBV2,TRBJ2-5,TGTGCCAGCAGTGAAGGGTCCGGGTCGGCTGAGACCCAGTACTTC,CASSEGSGSAETQYF
NA,NA,TRBV6-1,TRBJ1-3,TGTGCCAGCAGACAGGACGGACCCTCTGGAAACACCATATATTTT,CASRQDGPSGNTIYF
NA,NA,TRBV2,TRBJ1-1,TGTGCCAGCAGGAAGATAGGGAGTTTTTCTATGAACACTGAAGCTTTCTTT,CASRKIGSFSMNTEAFF
NA,NA,TRBV5-1,TRBJ1-5,TGCGCCAGCAGCTTGGATGTAGCTTCTCAGCCCCAGCATTTT,CASSLDVASQPQHF
NA,NA,TRBV6-5,TRBJ2-1,TGTGCCAGCACCCCGCAGGGCCCTTACAATGAGCAGTTCTTC,CASTPQGPYNEQFF
NA,NA,TRBV19,TRBJ2-1,TGTGCCAGCACCTATCCCCTGGGGGGAGGTACCTACAATGAGCAGTTCTTC,CASTYPLGGGTYNEQFF
NA,NA,TRBV19,TRBJ1-6,TGTGCCACTGCGGACAGAAGCTCCTATAATTCACCCCTCCACTTT,CATADRSSYNSPLHF
NA,TRBD2,TRBV19,TRBJ2-1,TGTGCCAGTAGTATAGGGGGGAGGGCAAACAATGAGCAGTTCTTC,CASSIGGRANNEQFF
NA,NA,TRBV6-6,TRBJ2-7,TGTGCCAGCAGTTACTCGGGGCGGGGTCCCGCTAACGAGCAGTACTTC,CASSYSGRGPANEQYF
NA,NA,TRBV5-1,TRBJ1-1,TGCGCCAGCAGCCCCGGAACTATGAACACTGAAGCTTTCTTT,CASSPGTMNTEAFF
NA,TRBD1,TRBV2,TRBJ2-5,TGTGCCAGCACCCTACAGGGGGGCCTACAAGAGACCCAGTACTTC,CASTLQGGLQETQYF